This T cell receptor (beta chain) was retrieved from a study of blood T cell repertoires in COVID-19. The CDR3 spans 14 residues. V was clipped by 4 bases and J by 6 bases; unmatched bases: 5. Per the germline V gene, CDR1 is SGHRS and CDR2 is YFSETQ. In its sample, this clone was seen once. Here immunoSEQ multiplex PCR was the method, and the copy in TCRdb shows in-frame clones only, minus some. Of approximately 72,000 clones listed, around nine tenths are singletons. Sequenced material: peripheral blood. This chain connects TRBV5-1 to TRBJ2-4; 9 nucleotides align to TRBD1. This TCR came from a woman aged 60-75 years with acute or convalescent COVID-19. The CDR3 protein is CASSPRQGVNIQYF. The CDR3 nucleotides read TGCGCCAGCAGCCCAAGACAGGGGGTAAACATTCAGTACTTC.